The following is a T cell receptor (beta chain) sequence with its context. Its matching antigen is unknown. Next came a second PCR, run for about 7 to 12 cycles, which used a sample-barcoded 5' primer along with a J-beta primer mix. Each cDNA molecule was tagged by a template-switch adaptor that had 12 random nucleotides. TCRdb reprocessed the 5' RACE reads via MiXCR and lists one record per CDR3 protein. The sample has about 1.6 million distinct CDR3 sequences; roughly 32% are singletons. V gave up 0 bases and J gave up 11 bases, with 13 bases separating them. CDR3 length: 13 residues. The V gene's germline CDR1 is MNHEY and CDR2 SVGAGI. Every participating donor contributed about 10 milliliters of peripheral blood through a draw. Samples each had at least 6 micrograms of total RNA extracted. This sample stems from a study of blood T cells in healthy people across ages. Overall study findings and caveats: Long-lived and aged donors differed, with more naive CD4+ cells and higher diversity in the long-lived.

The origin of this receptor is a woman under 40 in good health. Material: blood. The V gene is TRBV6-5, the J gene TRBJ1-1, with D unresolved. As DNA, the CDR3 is TGTGCCAGCAGTTACTCGAAAGATACCGGGGCTTTCTTT. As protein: CASSYSKDTGAFF.